The sequence of this T cell receptor (beta chain) was determined in a study of cytomegalovirus exposure and HLA in healthy donors. As concerns this clone: At one of its ends the junction is not consistent with the germline gene, which may arise from a read error.

60 Vbeta and 13 Jbeta primers were used in PCR. Source study methods: Later analysis identified tens of millions of unique TCR beta chains, roughly 11 million shared. The protocol was immunoSEQ multiplex PCR, while the TCRdb copy is restricted to in-frame clones and leaves out a portion. V, J and clone size were drawn from that table, and D and trimming were deduced from the DNA. The repertoire holds around 150,000 clones, with roughly 68% as singletons. The sequence was collected from a man aged 60-69 years in good health and CMV-seronegative. The material sequenced was PBMCs.

In DNA, the CDR3 is TGTTCCAGCAGTGCAATGGGGGGGGTTGGGTCCTACAATGAGCAGTTCTTC. Translation: CSSSAMGGVGSYNEQFF. The chain has TRBV7-9 and TRBJ2-1, with 7 bases fitting TRBD2. The germline gives CDR1 SEHNR, CDR2 FQNEAQ (reference sequence). The CDR3 contains 17 residues.